These 22 T cell receptor beta chains originate from one sample sequenced in a study of graft-versus-host responses after intestinal transplantation (dated by TCRdb to the early 2020s). Receptors were amplified or captured by the immunoSEQ multiplex PCR assay. This immuneACCESS table, as held by TCRdb, lists in-frame sequences with V and J called but not all clones. Of the missing ones, under half trace to an unresolved V gene in checked studies; the others have no known cause. This sample comprises about 94,000 clones, 91% of them detected only once. In total, the top ten clones hold around 0.53% of the sample. These receptors lack a known antigen. The time point label on this specimen signifies: cells obtained before transplantation from donor or recipient. This specimen consisted of unstimulated CD8+ T cells sorted from spleen or lymph node cells, obtained before intestinal transplant. These receptors were taken from a human donor who received an intestinal transplant.

The V gene is TRBV7-2, the J gene TRBJ2-2; D possibly corresponds to TRBD2 (6 bases). The germline V gene has CDR1 SGHTA and CDR2 FQGNSA. The CDR3 length is 14 residues. V was shortened by 5 bases and J by 6 bases, with 13 bases between the two germline ends. CDR3 loop: CASSLTSYPGELFF. DNA of the CDR3: TGTGCCAGCAGCCTGACTAGTTACCCCGGGGAGCTGTTTTTT.

This chain connects TRBV4-3 to TRBJ2-7; 9 bases line up with TRBD1. CDR1 is LGHNA, CDR2 YSLEER, per germline. V gave up 0 bases and J gave up 1 base; unmatched junction bases: 4. The CDR3 has 16 amino acids. CDR3 protein: CASSQDPGTGSYEQYF. Here the CDR3 DNA reads TGCGCCAGCAGCCAAGATCCCGGGACAGGGTCCTACGAGCAGTACTTC.

This chain uses TRBV21-1 with TRBJ1-4; TRBD1, as called in the table, went unchecked against the DNA. TRBV21-1 is a pseudogene segment. This CDR3 comprises 20 residues. CDR3 in amino acids: CASSKARDSENGRHNEKLFF. CDR3 sequence (DNA): TGTGCCAGCAGCAAAGCGCGGGACAGTGAAAACGGAAGACATAATGAAAAACTGTTTTTT.

The chain employs TRBV4-3 and TRBJ1-4, with D maybe TRBD1 (6 bases). The germline gives CDR1 LGHNA, CDR2 YSLEER. The CDR3 has 16 amino acids. V lost 4 bases to trimming and J lost 8 bases, with 20 bases between them. The DNA of the CDR3 is TGCGCCAGCAGCCGCAACGGGGACACGGTTAGGGAAAAACTGTTTTTT. As protein: CASSRNGDTVREKLFF.

The V call is TRBV29-1, the J call TRBJ2-1; 11 bases fit TRBD2. V lost 2 bases and J lost 5; bases outside the gene matches: 5. This CDR3 contains 15 residues. Germline CDR1 is SQVTM and CDR2 is ANQGSEA. This CDR3 is CSVEIVGLADNEQFF. CDR3 in DNA: TGCAGCGTTGAAATCGTGGGACTAGCGGACAATGAGCAGTTCTTC.

The chain uses TRBV7-9 and TRBJ2-7; D gene unclear. V lost 1 base, J lost 10 bases, and 14 bases lay in between. Germline lookup yields CDR1 SEHNR and CDR2 FQNEAQ (reference sequence). The CDR3 is made up of 13 amino acids. The chain's CDR3 is CASSLVGSAFQYF. The DNA of the CDR3 is TGTGCCAGCAGCTTAGTTGGCAGCGCTTTCCAGTACTTC.

The gene calls are TRBV11-2 and TRBJ2-1; D not resolved. This CDR3 has 15 amino acids. V was shortened by 7 bases and J by 0 bases, with 13 bases between the two germline ends. The germline CDR1 and CDR2 sequences are SGHAT and FQNNGV. The CDR3 DNA reads as TGTGCCAGCACCCTCACTATGGGCTCCTACAATGAGCAGTTCTTC. Its protein product is CASTLTMGSYNEQFF.

The chain joins TRBV11-2 to TRBJ2-2; 8 bases match TRBD2. This CDR3 has 16 amino acids. J lost 3 bases, V lost 5 bases, and 8 bases had no gene match. In germline, CDR1 is SGHAT, CDR2 FQNNGV. DNA for the CDR3: TGTGCCAGCAGCCCCTCCCAGCGGGGGTACACCGGGGAGCTGTTTTTT. Its protein is CASSPSQRGYTGELFF.

The chain is built from TRBV10-1 and TRBJ2-1, with unresolved D. The CDR3 totals 13 residues. Germline lookup yields CDR1 WNHNN and CDR2 SYGVQD (reference sequence). Trimming shortened V by 2 bases and J by 8 bases, and 10 bases separated the two germline ends. CDR3 sequence: CASSEGYGYEQFF. The CDR3 region has the DNA TGCGCCAGCAGTGAGGGTTATGGCTATGAGCAGTTCTTC.

The chain recombines TRBV5-1 with TRBJ2-7; D is unresolved. Germline loops: CDR1 SGHRS, CDR2 YFSETQ. This CDR3 region has 13 residues. V lost 1 base to trimming and J lost 1 base, with 6 bases between them. CDR3 region: CASSLRVSYEQYF. The CDR3 DNA is TGCGCCAGCAGCTTGCGGGTTTCCTACGAGCAGTACTTC.

The rearrangement joins TRBV9 to TRBJ2-5; weak D call: TRBD2 (5 bases). V dropped 0 bases and J dropped 5 bases, with 11 bases sitting between them. CDR1 and CDR2 (germline): SGDLS, YYNGEE. The CDR3 consists of 14 residues. The CDR3 bases are TGTGCCAGCAGCGTAGAGGCTAGCCTCGAGACCCAGTACTTC. Protein: CASSVEASLETQYF. The whole variable domain, filled in from reference TRBV9 and TRBJ2-5, reads DSGVTQTPKHLITATGQRVTLRCSPRSGDLSVYWYQQSLDQGLQFLIQYYNGEERAKGNILERFSAQQFPDLHSELNLSSLELGDSALYFCASSVEASLETQYFGPGTRLLVL.

The genes are TRBV9 and TRBJ2-3, with 10 nucleotides matching TRBD2. CDR3 size: 16 residues. The J segment lost 1 base and the V segment lost 3 bases, leaving 5 bases of the junction unmatched. The V gene's germline CDR1 is SGDLS and CDR2 YYNGEE. The CDR3 spells CASSATSGYGTDTQYF. CDR3 nucleotides: TGTGCCAGCAGCGCGACTAGCGGGTACGGCACAGATACGCAGTATTTT. Together with reference TRBV9 and TRBJ2-3, the CDR3 gives the full variable domain: DSGVTQTPKHLITATGQRVTLRCSPRSGDLSVYWYQQSLDQGLQFLIQYYNGEERAKGNILERFSAQQFPDLHSELNLSSLELGDSALYFCASSATSGYGTDTQYFGPGTRLTVL.

The V and J genes are TRBV7-6 and TRBJ2-1, with 9 bases aligning to TRBD2. Germline V gives CDR1 SGHVS, CDR2 FNYEAQ. The length of the CDR3 is 18 residues. Losses at the gene ends were 3 bases for V and 3 bases for J; bases not matched to a gene: 12. CDR3 amino acids: CASSFRPNIAGDYNEQFF. The CDR3 DNA reads TGTGCCAGCAGCTTCCGGCCCAATATAGCGGGGGACTACAATGAGCAGTTCTTC.

This clone appeared once. The chain employs TRBV11-3 and TRBJ2-5, with 12 bases aligning to TRBD1. CDR1 SGHNT and CDR2 YENEEA come from the germline V gene. The CDR3 loop spans 14 amino acids. The J segment lost 11 bases and the V segment lost 8 bases, leaving 12 bases of the junction unmatched. CDR3 nucleotides: TGTGCCAGCGGACCGGGACAGGGGGCTGGGGAGCAGTACTTC. Residues: CASGPGQGAGEQYF. The variable domain in full, completed from reference TRBV11-3 and TRBJ2-5, reads EAGVVQSPRYKIIEKKQPVAFWCNPISGHNTLYWYLQNLGQGPELLIRYENEEAVDDSQLPKDRFSAERLKGVDSTLKIQPAELGDSAVYLCASGPGQGAGEQYFGPGTRLLVL.

V and J are TRBV5-1 and TRBJ1-2, with D perhaps matching TRBD1 (6 bases). Germline V CDR1 and CDR2: SGHRS, YFSETQ. V was pared by 4 bases and J by 5 bases, with 12 bases between. CDR3 size: 13 residues. CDR3 protein: CASSGTIPYGYTF. The DNA for the CDR3 is TGCGCCAGCAGCGGGACAATCCCTTATGGCTACACCTTC.

The rearrangement uses TRBV28 and TRBJ2-1, with D possibly TRBD2 on 5 matching bases. Germline V gene data show CDR1 as MDHEN and CDR2 as SYDVKM. This CDR3 spans 11 amino acids. V lost 7 bases, J lost 8 bases, and 9 bases lay in between. CDR3 sequence reads: CASTAGDEQFF. The CDR3 DNA is TGTGCCAGCACCGCGGGTGATGAGCAGTTCTTC.

The rearrangement uses TRBV6-5 and TRBJ1-3, with D unresolved. This CDR3 has 14 amino acids. Trimming removed 6 bases from V and 2 bases from J, with 11 bases in between. The germline V gene has CDR1 MNHEY and CDR2 SVGAGI. The CDR3 region is CASSIDDTGNTIYF. The CDR3 nucleotides are TGTGCCAGCAGCATCGACGACACTGGAAACACCATATATTTT.

This clone was seen just once. The V gene is TRBV5-1, the J gene TRBJ1-1; 9 bases line up with TRBD1. The V gene end was trimmed by 4 bases and the J gene end by 2 bases; junction bases not matched to a gene: 3. The CDR3 sequence is 14 residues long. Germline CDR1 is SGHRS and CDR2 is YFSETQ. The CDR3: CASSEGQGNTEAFF. The CDR3 DNA sequence: TGCGCCAGCAGCGAGGGACAGGGTAACACTGAAGCTTTCTTT.

V is TRBV19 and J is TRBJ2-1; D remains unclear. The V and J ends lost 0 bases and 1 base respectively, with 13 bases between them. The germline V gene has CDR1 LNHDA and CDR2 SQIVND (reference sequence). CDR3 length equals 17 residues. The CDR3 nucleotides are TGTGCCAGTAGTATAGAGGTGGGCAGGTCATCCTACAATGAGCAGTTCTTC. Translation gives CASSIEVGRSSYNEQFF.

This chain uses TRBV5-1 with TRBJ2-5, with D unclear. Per the germline V gene, CDR1 is SGHRS and CDR2 is YFSETQ. V lost 1 base to trimming and J lost 2 bases, with 6 bases between them. The CDR3 covers 13 residues. CDR3 coding DNA: TGCGCCAGCAGCTTGTATTCTCAAGAGACCCAGTACTTC. It is translated as CASSLYSQETQYF.

V and J are TRBV2 and TRBJ2-2; 7 nucleotides align to TRBD1. Germline CDR1 SNHLY, CDR2 FYNNEI. J lost 9 bases, V lost 5 bases, and 12 bases had no gene match. This CDR3 has 15 amino acids. Here the CDR3 reads CASSWTGGESRELFF. The DNA for the CDR3 is TGTGCCAGCAGTTGGACAGGTGGTGAATCCCGGGAGCTGTTTTTT.

The CDR3 DNA reads as TGTGCCAGCAGTCACAAACAGGGGATCTTGGGGGAGCAGTACTTC. This codes for CASSHKQGILGEQYF. This chain joins TRBV28 and TRBJ2-7, with 7 bases aligning to TRBD1. This CDR3 is 15 amino acids long. The V gene end was trimmed by 5 bases and the J gene end by 7 bases; junction bases not matched to a gene: 14. The germline V gene has CDR1 MDHEN and CDR2 SYDVKM.